What follows is one T cell receptor beta chain and its context. Its target is unknown. TCRdb keeps only in-frame clones here, not all; method: immunoSEQ multiplex PCR. The sample includes approximately 180,000 clones, 86% of them seen just once. This record belongs to a study of cytomegalovirus exposure and HLA in healthy donors. Study-wide results and caveats: According to the study, around 180 TCR beta chains were cytomegalovirus-associated.

Per germline, CDR1 MNHNS and CDR2 SASEGT. The V end lost 7 bases, the J end lost 3 bases, and 9 bases lay between the germline ends. The CDR3 is 13 residues long. The source material was PBMCs. The origin of this receptor is a woman under 30 in good health and CMV-seronegative. The chain employs TRBV6-1 and TRBJ1-4; D not certain. This CDR3 is CASIRQANEKLFF. The CDR3, as DNA: TGTGCCAGCATCCGGCAGGCTAATGAAAAACTGTTTTTT.